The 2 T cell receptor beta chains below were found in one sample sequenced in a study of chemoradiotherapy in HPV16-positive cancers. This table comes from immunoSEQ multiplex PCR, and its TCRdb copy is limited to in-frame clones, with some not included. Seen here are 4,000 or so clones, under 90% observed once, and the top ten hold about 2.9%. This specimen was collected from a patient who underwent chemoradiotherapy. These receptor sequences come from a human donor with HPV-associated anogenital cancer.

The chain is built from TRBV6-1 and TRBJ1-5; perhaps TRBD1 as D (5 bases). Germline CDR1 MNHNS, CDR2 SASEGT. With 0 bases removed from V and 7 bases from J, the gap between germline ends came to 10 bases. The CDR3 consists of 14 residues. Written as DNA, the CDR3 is TGTGCCAGCAGTGAAGCCAGGGCGGGGCAGCCCCAGCATTTT. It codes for CASSEARAGQPQHF.

As DNA, the CDR3 is TGTGCCTGGATTGTCGGGAATACGCAGTATTTT. It codes for CAWIVGNTQYF. The chain combines TRBV30 with TRBJ2-3; D may be TRBD2 (5 bases). The germline V gene encodes CDR1 GTSNPN and CDR2 SVGIG (reference sequence). The CDR3 covers 11 residues. The V gene lost 4 bases and the J gene lost 7 bases, with 9 bases spanning the gap.